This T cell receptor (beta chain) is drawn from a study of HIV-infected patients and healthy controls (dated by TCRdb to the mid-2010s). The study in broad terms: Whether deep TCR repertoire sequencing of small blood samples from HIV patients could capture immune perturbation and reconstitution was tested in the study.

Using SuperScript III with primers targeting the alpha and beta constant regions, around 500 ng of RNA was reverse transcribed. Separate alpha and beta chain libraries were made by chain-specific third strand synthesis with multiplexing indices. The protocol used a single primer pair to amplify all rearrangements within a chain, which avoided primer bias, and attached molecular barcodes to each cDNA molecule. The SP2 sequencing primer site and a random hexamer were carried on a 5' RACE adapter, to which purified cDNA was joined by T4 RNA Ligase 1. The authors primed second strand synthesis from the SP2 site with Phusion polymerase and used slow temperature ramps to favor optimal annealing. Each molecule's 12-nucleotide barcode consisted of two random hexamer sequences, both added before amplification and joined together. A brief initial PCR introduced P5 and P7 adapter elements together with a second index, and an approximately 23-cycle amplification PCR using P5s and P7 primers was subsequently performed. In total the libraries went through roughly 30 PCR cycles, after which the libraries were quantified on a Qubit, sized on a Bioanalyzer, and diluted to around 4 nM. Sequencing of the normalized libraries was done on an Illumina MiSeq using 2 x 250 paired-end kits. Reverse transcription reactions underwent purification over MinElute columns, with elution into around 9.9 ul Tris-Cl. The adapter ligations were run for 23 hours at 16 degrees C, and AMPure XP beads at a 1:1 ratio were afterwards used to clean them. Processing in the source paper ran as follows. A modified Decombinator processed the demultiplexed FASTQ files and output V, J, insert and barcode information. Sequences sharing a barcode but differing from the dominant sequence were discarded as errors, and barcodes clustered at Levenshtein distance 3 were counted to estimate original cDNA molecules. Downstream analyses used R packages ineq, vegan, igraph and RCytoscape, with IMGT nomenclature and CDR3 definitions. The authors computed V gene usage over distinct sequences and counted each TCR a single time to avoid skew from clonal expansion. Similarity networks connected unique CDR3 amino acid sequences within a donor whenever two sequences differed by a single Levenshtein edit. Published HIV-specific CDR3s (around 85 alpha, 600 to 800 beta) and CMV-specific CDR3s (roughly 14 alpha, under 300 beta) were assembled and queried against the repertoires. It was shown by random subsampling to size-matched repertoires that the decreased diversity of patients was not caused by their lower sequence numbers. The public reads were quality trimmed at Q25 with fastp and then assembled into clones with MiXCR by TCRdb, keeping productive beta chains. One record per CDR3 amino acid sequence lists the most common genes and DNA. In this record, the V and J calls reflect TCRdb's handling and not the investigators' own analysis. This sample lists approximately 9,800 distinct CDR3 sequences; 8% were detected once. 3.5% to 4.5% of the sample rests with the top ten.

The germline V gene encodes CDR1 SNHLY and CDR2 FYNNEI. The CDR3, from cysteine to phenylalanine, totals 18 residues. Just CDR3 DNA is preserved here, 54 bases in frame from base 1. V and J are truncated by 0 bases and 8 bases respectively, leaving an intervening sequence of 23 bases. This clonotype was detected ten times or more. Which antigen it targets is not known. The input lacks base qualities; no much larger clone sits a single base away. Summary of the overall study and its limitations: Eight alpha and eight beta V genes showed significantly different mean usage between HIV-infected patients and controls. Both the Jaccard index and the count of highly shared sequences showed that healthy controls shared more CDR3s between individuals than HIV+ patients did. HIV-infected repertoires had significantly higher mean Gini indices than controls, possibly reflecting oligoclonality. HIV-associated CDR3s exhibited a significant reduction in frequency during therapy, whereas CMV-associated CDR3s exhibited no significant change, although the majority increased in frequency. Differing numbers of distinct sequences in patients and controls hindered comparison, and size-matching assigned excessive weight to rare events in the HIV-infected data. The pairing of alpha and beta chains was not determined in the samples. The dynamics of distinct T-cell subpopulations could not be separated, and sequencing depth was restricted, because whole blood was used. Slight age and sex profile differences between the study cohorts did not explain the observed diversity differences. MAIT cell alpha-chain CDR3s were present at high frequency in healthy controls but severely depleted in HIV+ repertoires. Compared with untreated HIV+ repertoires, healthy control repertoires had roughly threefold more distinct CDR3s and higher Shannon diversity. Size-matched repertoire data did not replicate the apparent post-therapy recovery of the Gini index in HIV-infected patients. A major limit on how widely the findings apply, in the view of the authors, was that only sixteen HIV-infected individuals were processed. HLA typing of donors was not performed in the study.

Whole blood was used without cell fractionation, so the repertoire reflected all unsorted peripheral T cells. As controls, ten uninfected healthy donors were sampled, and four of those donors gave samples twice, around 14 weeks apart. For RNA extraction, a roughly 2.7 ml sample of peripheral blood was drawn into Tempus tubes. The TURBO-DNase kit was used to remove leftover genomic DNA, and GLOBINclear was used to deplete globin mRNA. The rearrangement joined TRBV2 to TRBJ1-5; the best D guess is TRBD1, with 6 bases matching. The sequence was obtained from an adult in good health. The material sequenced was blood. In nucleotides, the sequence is TGTGCCAGCAGTGAAGCGAAACCTATCCCGGGGGCCAAGGAGCCCCAGCATTTT. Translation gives CASSEAKPIPGAKEPQHF.